Listed below are T cell receptor beta chains from one sample, sequenced in a study of regulatory T cells in long-lasting Graves disease. TCRdb itself ran the multiplex PCR reads through MiXCR, one entry per CDR3 protein. Of 450,000 to 700,000 distinct CDR3 sequences listed, 13% are singletons. This same sample was also part of a study on T cells in Graves' hyperthyroidism and ophthalmopathy.

The sequenced sample was peripheral blood mononuclear cells (PBMCs), obtained at new diagnosis, from a patient treated with antithyroid drugs. Receptors were obtained from a man aged 30 to 45 with Graves disease. Each CDR3 is given with its conserved first and last residue. D genes are given only for firm matches. Part of the rows lack a size; the others show once, few, many or a class for expanded clones.

abundance: .; v_gene: TRBV20-1; j_gene: TRBJ2-5; d_gene: .; CDR3aa: CGAGRDYEETQHF; CDR3nt: TGCGGTGCCGGACGAGACTATGAAGAGACCCAGCACTTC
abundance: .; v_gene: TRBV5-1; j_gene: TRBJ1-4; d_gene: .; CDR3aa: CASSPGTSTEKLFF; CDR3nt: TGCGCCAGCAGCCCTGGGACATCGACTGAAAAACTGTTTTTT
abundance: many; v_gene: TRBV30; j_gene: TRBJ1-5; d_gene: TRBD1; CDR3aa: CAWRKGGAGNQPQHF; CDR3nt: TGTGCCTGGAGGAAAGGGGGCGCAGGCAATCAGCCCCAGCATTTT
abundance: many; v_gene: TRBV30; j_gene: TRBJ1-1; d_gene: .; CDR3aa: CAWSVRAAEAFF; CDR3nt: TGTGCCTGGAGTGTAAGGGCCGCTGAAGCTTTCTTT
abundance: many; v_gene: TRBV27; j_gene: TRBJ2-7; d_gene: TRBD2; CDR3aa: CASSGYSSGSLYEQYF; CDR3nt: TGTGCCAGCAGTGGATACTCTAGCGGGAGTCTCTACGAGCAGTACTTC
abundance: many; v_gene: TRBV20-1; j_gene: TRBJ1-5; d_gene: .; CDR3aa: CSARSAGARSNQPQHF; CDR3nt: TGCAGTGCTAGATCCGCGGGGGCCCGTAGCAATCAGCCCCAGCATTTT
abundance: many; v_gene: TRBV27; j_gene: TRBJ2-5; d_gene: .; CDR3aa: CASSLRTAKETQYF; CDR3nt: TGTGCCAGCAGTTTAAGGACAGCGAAAGAGACCCAGTACTTC
abundance: few; v_gene: TRBV11-2; j_gene: TRBJ1-4; d_gene: TRBD1; CDR3aa: CASSLGQGKANEKLFF; CDR3nt: TGTGCCAGCAGCTTGGGACAGGGCAAGGCTAATGAAAAACTGTTTTTT
abundance: few; v_gene: TRBV13; j_gene: TRBJ1-4; d_gene: TRBD1; CDR3aa: CASSFRGRTAEKLFF; CDR3nt: TGTGCCAGCAGTTTCAGGGGGCGAACGGCTGAAAAACTGTTTTTT
abundance: few; v_gene: TRBV4-1; j_gene: TRBJ2-5; d_gene: TRBD2; CDR3aa: CASSLGEGSEETQYF; CDR3nt: TGCGCCAGCAGCCTGGGGGAGGGTTCAGAAGAGACCCAGTACTTC
abundance: many; v_gene: TRBV2; j_gene: TRBJ1-1; d_gene: .; CDR3aa: CASSGGGARGNTEAFF; CDR3nt: TGTGCCAGCAGTGGGGGGGGTGCCAGAGGGAACACTGAAGCTTTCTTT
abundance: many; v_gene: TRBV20-1; j_gene: TRBJ2-1; d_gene: .; CDR3aa: CSARDQGRNEQFF; CDR3nt: TGCAGTGCTAGAGATCAGGGGAGGAATGAGCAGTTCTTC
abundance: many; v_gene: TRBV27; j_gene: TRBJ1-2; d_gene: .; CDR3aa: CASSLFGLGYGYTF; CDR3nt: TGTGCCAGCAGTTTATTCGGCCTGGGGTATGGCTACACCTTC
abundance: .; v_gene: TRBV4-1; j_gene: TRBJ1-4; d_gene: TRBD1; CDR3aa: CASSWDRGNEKLFF; CDR3nt: TGCGCCAGCAGCTGGGACAGGGGTAATGAAAAACTGTTTTTT
abundance: many; v_gene: TRBV30; j_gene: TRBJ1-2; d_gene: .; CDR3aa: CAWSDKGDYGYTF; CDR3nt: TGTGCCTGGAGTGATAAGGGGGACTATGGCTACACCTTC
abundance: many; v_gene: TRBV24-1; j_gene: TRBJ2-1; d_gene: TRBD2; CDR3aa: CATSDLGLAGGQNEQFF; CDR3nt: TGTGCCACCAGTGATTTGGGGCTAGCGGGAGGGCAGAATGAGCAGTTCTTC
abundance: many; v_gene: TRBV5-1; j_gene: TRBJ1-1; d_gene: .; CDR3aa: CASSSGPSGAFF; CDR3nt: TGCGCCAGCAGCTCGGGCCCTTCAGGAGCTTTCTTT
abundance: .; v_gene: TRBV6-1; j_gene: TRBJ2-7; d_gene: TRBD2; CDR3aa: CASRPRTSGSVSEQYF; CDR3nt: TGTGCCAGCAGACCACGGACTAGCGGGAGTGTCTCCGAGCAGTACTTC